This T cell receptor beta chain emerged from a study of beta chain features in type 1 diabetes. As every portion of the isolated RNA was reverse transcribed, the sequencing read expressed TCRB transcripts. Sequencing used immunoSEQ multiplex PCR; TCRdb keeps in-frame clones, though not all of them. The profile covers roughly 120,000 clones, with about 40% appearing a single time and 0.06% to 0.075% taken by the ten largest. V shed 7 bases and J shed 0 bases, with 7 bases lying between them. Germline V gene lookup returns CDR1 SNHLY and CDR2 FYNNEI. CDR3 length equals 12 residues. About 110 mL of blood, on average, came from one heparinised draw per donor.

Input material: stem cell memory CD4+ T cells from blood. The rearrangement links TRBV2 to TRBJ2-7; TRBD2 might be the D (6 bases). This sequence originates from a woman aged 18 to 35 in good health. The CDR3 is CASTGDSYEQYF. The CDR3, as DNA: TGTGCCAGCACGGGAGACTCCTACGAGCAGTACTTC.